This TCR beta chain was found in a study of control samples from healthy donors and cancer patients. Profiled with immunoSEQ multiplex PCR; TCRdb holds only in-frame clones, not every one. Of 150,000 or so clones listed, around nine tenths were seen once; the top ten hold 12%. Germline CDR1 reads SGHRS; CDR2 reads YFSETQ. Trimming removed 1 base from V and 4 bases from J, with 11 bases in between. This CDR3 contains 14 residues. Sequencing input: blood. V gene TRBV5-1 combines with J gene TRBJ1-1; D unresolved. This TCR was recovered from a man aged 25-40 years in good health. CDR3 amino acids: CASSLTGWGTEAFF. CDR3 DNA sequence: TGCGCCAGCAGCTTGACTGGGTGGGGCACTGAAGCTTTCTTT.